The source of this T cell receptor (beta chain) is a study of post-analysis software for immune sequencing data (dated by TCRdb to between 2014 and 2017). Regarding the study in general: Recorded disease courses included relapsing-remitting, secondary progressive and progressive-relapsing multiple sclerosis, with some patients lacking subtype annotation. The patient repertoires were set against approximately 10 previously published healthy control repertoires from donors whose ages ranged from about 6 to 27 years. A subset of samples was prepared in parallel using single-end sample barcoding, then pooled and co-amplified after Illumina adapter ligation.

The library relied on PCR. TCRdb records Illumina HiSeq 2500 as the sequencer. To reduce PCR and sequencing biases, unique molecular identifiers were built into the TCR beta cDNA libraries. Roughly 0.5 million cDNA molecules were obtained per 1 to 10 million input T cells, so each molecule approximated one T cell. Patient libraries were prepared and sequenced with the same protocol used for the earlier healthy control dataset. Samples belonging to the same batch were prepared together, multiplexed and sequenced on a shared HiSeq lane. As for the authors' bioinformatics: Raw barcoded reads were processed with MIGEC, discarding single-read molecular identifier groups before consensus assembly and CDR3 extraction. Clonotype tables were post-analysed with VDJtools, and diversity was normalized by down-sampling all datasets to the smallest sample size. To correct batch-related cross-sample contamination, repertoire overlap clustering matched CDR3 amino acid sequences but not nucleotide sequences. The public sequencing data were trimmed at Q25 with fastp and processed into clonotypes with MiXCR by TCRdb, which kept only in-frame beta chains. Entries are consolidated by CDR3 protein sequence, retaining the most common genes and DNA. The V and J calls shown here were made by TCRdb, not taken from the authors' results. The sample includes 600,000 to 700,000 distinct CDR3 sequences, with around 60% observed a single time. The ten biggest clones cover around 11% of the sample.

This clonotype was picked up a small number of times. The antigen it recognizes is unknown. No base quality values were provided; no much bigger clone lies one nucleotide off. General findings and caveats noted by the study authors: Patients showed significantly higher frequencies than controls for five TRBV segments, among them TRBV5-6, TRBV5-1 and TRBV20-1. Direct clustering with F measure showed strong co-clustering of samples prepared in the same batch, prompting a batch-effect correction. The control group was slightly older than the multiple sclerosis patient group. Normalized Chao1 diversity was significantly lower in multiple sclerosis patients than controls, suggesting substantial peripheral T-cell clonal expansion.

To demonstrate the VDJtools post-analysis software, the study profiled TCR beta repertoires from the peripheral blood of 10 to 15 young patients with multiple sclerosis. The multiple sclerosis patients were children and adolescents between roughly 6 and 17 years of age. The germline V gene (reference sequence) supplies CDR1 DFQATT and CDR2 SNEGSKA. The CDR3 goes from the cysteine to the phenylalanine over 13 residues. Here the CDR3 DNA is all that survives: 39 bases in frame from base 1. This chain is built from TRBV20-1 and TRBJ2-1, with TRBD2 as a weak D call on 5 bases. The material sequenced was blood. The source of this sequence is a girl aged 2-15 years with multiple sclerosis. The CDR3 has the sequence CTPLRGYNNEQFF. In nucleotides, the sequence is TGCACCCCCCTGCGCGGGTATAACAATGAGCAGTTCTTC.